This T cell receptor beta chain was sequenced in a study of T cell responses to AZD1222 COVID-19 vaccine (dated by TCRdb to about 2021). Turning to the overall study: TCR sequencing was performed for over 230 trial participants, of whom 200 to 220 were given two doses of AZD1222 and around 26 were given two doses of MenACWY control vaccine. Enrollment into the trials was organized by age into subgroups of 18-55, 56-69 and 70-plus years, and those subgroups contained approximately 150, 30 and 60 TCR-sequenced participants, respectively. General study outcomes and caveats: The vaccine-associated CD4 TCRs covered the entire spike protein, and the dominant responses fell in regions 160-218 and 743-854. Nearly half of unique spike-specific TCRs reportedly recognized epitopes outside regions mutated in the B.1.351 and B.1.1.7 variants. Participants were mostly white British, with more females than males. The authors suggested clonal diversity may have been underestimated. After two AZD1222 doses, both the breadth and the depth of spike-specific TCRs were significantly higher than at day 0 and than in MenACWY recipients. Only a handful of AZD1222 recipients were SARS-CoV-2 seropositive at baseline, limiting conclusions about previously exposed vaccinees. The 56-69-year group was small, and its depth increase did not reach significance, likely because of low power. Because no day 14 peak-response samples were available, the repertoires could be characterized only after the peak T cell response.

The CDR3, from cysteine to phenylalanine, totals 14 residues. Only CDR3 DNA is held: 42 bases, read in frame from base 1. The germline V gene yields SGDLS for CDR1 and YYNGEE for CDR2. V is reduced by 0 bases and J by 7 bases, leaving a spacing of 10 bases between them. The CDR3 regions of human TCRbeta chains were subjected to immunosequencing. In the source study's methods: Repertoire TCRs were checked for matches against a reference library of SARS-CoV-2-specific TCRs that had been generated using the MIRA antigen-specificity platform. Breadth meant the fraction of unique TCRs that were SARS-CoV-2-associated, whereas depth meant the fraction of total T cells that were SARS-CoV-2-associated. Using the MIRA data, every spike-specific TCR was mapped to the spike region that the TCR reacted to and assigned to either a CD4 or a CD8 class. Log10-transformed breadth and depth values were compared by one-way ANOVA with Sidak's multiple comparisons tests. TCRdb carries this immuneACCESS record with in-frame sequences only. Its versions omit some clonotypes, under half of them owing to an unresolved V gene in the studies checked, with the rest unexplained. Clonal size and the V and J genes are those of that table, whereas D and trimming came from the DNA. For this sample the table gives 140,000 to 150,000 clones, of which approximately 91% were detected only once. Of the sample, less than 2% is held by the ten largest clones.

The sample's time point label is to be understood as: about 28 days (+/-7) after the second vaccine dose. AZD1222 recipients given second doses at about 4 weeks or at about 12 weeks were pooled, since spike-specific TCR depth and breadth were not found to differ between the two schedules. The vaccinee samples were drawn from two UK trials, COV001 and COV002, one of which was a single-blind randomized controlled phase 2/3 trial testing AZD1222 (ChAdOx1 nCoV-19) in healthy adults. Trial participant PBMC samples were collected at day 0 and day 28 after the second dose for TCRbeta chain sequencing. On this clone: What antigen it recognizes has not been identified. Per-nucleotide qualities are absent, and no much larger clonotype sits a single base away.

The TCR was taken from an adult who received the AZD1222 COVID-19 vaccine. This material consisted of peripheral blood, taken 28 days after the second AZD1222 dose. Recombination linked TRBV9 to TRBJ1-4; 5 matching bases give a weak D call of TRBD1. The nucleotide sequence reads as follows: TGTGCCAGCAGCGTAGGGGAGGGGAGTGAAAAACTGTTTTTT. The translation is CASSVGEGSEKLFF.